Listed below are T cell receptor beta chains from one sample, sequenced in a study of metastatic and nonmetastatic thyroid tumors. Through MiXCR, TCRdb re-clonotyped the PCR reads. The table has 40,000 or so clones, around half seen once. The sequencing sample was made of tumor tissue. These receptors originate from a male donor with papillary thyroid cancer or a benign thyroid nodule (not recorded which). Some clones in this sample may be carry-over from other donors' samples. Each CDR3 is given with its conserved first and last residue. Each record gives: V gene, clone size, D gene, J gene, CDR3 protein, CDR3 DNA. A D gene is named only where the DNA matches it firmly. Expanded clones get a size class; other rows say once, few or many, or leave the size out.

V: TRBV20-1
size: -
D: -
J: TRBJ1-5
CDR3: CSARDDVSLGNQPQHF
DNA: TGCAGTGCTAGAGACGACGTAAGTCTCGGCAATCAGCCCCAGCATTTT

V: TRBV30
size: few
D: TRBD1
J: TRBJ1-2
CDR3: CAWTRQGARYGYTF
DNA: TGTGCCTGGACGAGACAGGGGGCGAGGTATGGCTACACCTTC

V: TRBV28
size: few
D: -
J: TRBJ1-1
CDR3: CASSLRTEAFF
DNA: TGTGCCAGCAGTTTACGGACAGAAGCTTTCTTT

V: TRBV11-1
size: few
D: -
J: TRBJ2-7
CDR3: CASSLPWGTYEQYF
DNA: TGTGCCAGCAGCCTGCCTTGGGGCACCTACGAGCAGTACTTC

V: TRBV19
size: few
D: -
J: TRBJ1-1
CDR3: CASSIGERTEAFF
DNA: TGTGCCAGTAGTATAGGCGAGAGGACTGAAGCTTTCTTT

V: TRBV5-1
size: -
D: -
J: TRBJ2-6
CDR3: CASSLDGAGANVLTF
DNA: TGCGCCAGCAGCTTGGATGGGGCTGGGGCCAACGTCCTGACTTTC

V: TRBV19
size: -
D: -
J: TRBJ2-4
CDR3: CASSIRVLGGAKNIQYF
DNA: TGTGCCAGTAGTATTAGAGTACTAGGAGGGGCCAAAAACATTCAGTACTTC

V: TRBV5-1
size: -
D: -
J: TRBJ1-2
CDR3: CASSSHREDLQSYGYTF
DNA: TGCGCCAGCAGCTCTCACAGGGAAGATTTACAGTCCTATGGCTACACCTTC

V: TRBV5-1
size: -
D: -
J: TRBJ1-3
CDR3: CASWDEGSSGNTIYF
DNA: TGCGCCAGCTGGGACGAGGGTAGCTCTGGAAACACCATATATTTT

V: TRBV4-2
size: -
D: -
J: TRBJ2-1
CDR3: CASSQEVGALYNEQFF
DNA: TGTGCCAGCAGCCAAGAGGTGGGGGCCCTATACAATGAGCAGTTCTTC

V: TRBV7-9
size: -
D: TRBD1
J: TRBJ2-7
CDR3: CASSYGQGDFYEQYF
DNA: TGTGCCAGCAGCTATGGACAGGGGGATTTCTACGAGCAGTACTTC

V: TRBV28
size: few
D: -
J: TRBJ2-2
CDR3: CASRTGLRRELFF
DNA: TGTGCCAGCAGAACAGGGCTGCGAAGGGAGCTGTTTTTT

V: TRBV7-2
size: -
D: -
J: TRBJ2-7
CDR3: CASSRDGSRTYEQYF
DNA: TGTGCCAGCAGCCGTGATGGAAGCAGGACCTACGAGCAGTACTTC

V: TRBV12-3/TRBV12-4
size: -
D: TRBD1
J: TRBJ2-7
CDR3: CASSLTGSGQAYYEQYF
DNA: TGTGCCAGCAGTTTAACTGGTTCGGGACAGGCCTACTACGAGCAGTACTTC

V: TRBV28
size: -
D: TRBD1
J: TRBJ2-7
CDR3: CASSLFQPKTGGGYEQYF
DNA: TGTGCCAGCAGTTTATTTCAGCCTAAGACAGGGGGCGGGTACGAGCAGTACTTC

V: TRBV20-1
size: -
D: -
J: TRBJ2-2
CDR3: CSASTSGSTGELFF
DNA: TGCAGTGCTAGCACCTCAGGGTCCACCGGGGAGCTGTTTTTT

V: TRBV28
size: many
D: TRBD2
J: TRBJ2-7
CDR3: CASTLGGVEQTYEQYF
DNA: TGTGCCAGCACCTTGGGGGGGGTGGAACAGACCTACGAGCAGTACTTC

V: TRBV5-1
size: -
D: -
J: TRBJ2-3
CDR3: CASSLMAGTTDTQYF
DNA: TGCGCCAGCAGCTTAATGGCGGGAACCACAGATACGCAGTATTTT

V: TRBV24-1
size: -
D: -
J: TRBJ1-5
CDR3: CATSASIRGTNQPQHF
DNA: TGTGCCACCAGTGCCTCCATTAGGGGGACCAATCAGCCCCAGCATTTT

V: TRBV12-5
size: -
D: -
J: TRBJ2-7
CDR3: CASGRGAEQYF
DNA: TGTGCTAGTGGAAGGGGTGCCGAGCAGTACTTC

V: TRBV4-2
size: -
D: -
J: TRBJ2-6
CDR3: CASSATGQGSGANVLTF
DNA: TGTGCCAGCAGCGCCACAGGGCAGGGGTCGGGGGCCAACGTCCTGACTTTC

V: TRBV28
size: -
D: -
J: TRBJ1-2
CDR3: CASRSVGFKFYGYTF
DNA: TGTGCCAGCAGGAGCGTAGGGTTCAAGTTTTATGGCTACACCTTC

V: TRBV12-3/TRBV12-4
size: few
D: -
J: TRBJ2-7
CDR3: CASSSDYGYYEQYF
DNA: TGTGCCAGCAGTTCGGACTATGGATATTACGAGCAGTACTTC

V: TRBV11-2
size: -
D: -
J: TRBJ2-7
CDR3: CASSETRGNPISYEQYF
DNA: TGTGCCAGCAGCGAGACTCGCGGTAACCCCATCTCCTACGAGCAGTACTTC

V: TRBV5-8
size: -
D: -
J: TRBJ1-2
CDR3: CASSLVFGYTF
DNA: TGTGCCAGCAGCTTGGTATTTGGCTACACCTTC

V: TRBV6-2/TRBV6-3
size: few
D: -
J: TRBJ1-2
CDR3: CASRKDVTIGLKRSGYTF
DNA: TGTGCCAGCCGAAAAGACGTCACCATAGGGTTAAAGAGAAGTGGCTACACCTTC

V: TRBV28
size: few
D: -
J: TRBJ1-2
CDR3: CASSLGSLGGYGYTF
DNA: TGTGCCAGCAGTTTGGGCAGCCTAGGCGGCTATGGCTACACCTTC

V: TRBV30
size: -
D: -
J: TRBJ1-2
CDR3: CAWSTGYYGYTF
DNA: TGTGCCTGGAGTACAGGGTACTATGGCTACACCTTC

V: TRBV6-1
size: few
D: -
J: TRBJ2-1
CDR3: CASRLYHSSYNEQFF
DNA: TGTGCCAGCAGACTTTACCATAGCTCCTACAATGAGCAGTTCTTC

V: TRBV28
size: -
D: TRBD2
J: TRBJ2-7
CDR3: CASSLYGRAYEQYF
DNA: TGTGCCAGCAGTTTATACGGGAGGGCTTACGAGCAGTACTTC

V: TRBV28
size: -
D: -
J: TRBJ1-1
CDR3: CASSTQRAEAFF
DNA: TGTGCCAGCAGCACACAGAGGGCTGAAGCTTTCTTT

V: TRBV11-2
size: few
D: TRBD2
J: TRBJ2-1
CDR3: CASSLSSGAYNEQFF
DNA: TGTGCCAGCAGCCTCTCTAGCGGGGCATACAATGAGCAGTTCTTC

V: TRBV20-1
size: -
D: -
J: TRBJ2-3
CDR3: CSASKASVQDTQYF
DNA: TGCAGTGCGAGCAAGGCGTCGGTCCAGGATACGCAGTATTTT

V: TRBV27
size: -
D: -
J: TRBJ1-6
CDR3: CASRLGGSGSPLHF
DNA: TGTGCCAGCAGACTTGGGGGTTCGGGTTCACCCCTCCACTTT

V: TRBV28
size: -
D: TRBD2
J: TRBJ2-7
CDR3: CASSLSGIRKREGYEQYF
DNA: TGTGCCAGCAGTTTAAGCGGAATCAGGAAGCGGGAGGGGTACGAGCAGTACTTC

V: TRBV28
size: -
D: TRBD2
J: TRBJ2-1
CDR3: CASSLWSSGRNEQFF
DNA: TGTGCCAGCAGTTTATGGTCTAGCGGGAGGAATGAGCAGTTCTTC

V: TRBV9
size: -
D: TRBD2
J: TRBJ2-7
CDR3: CASSVDGLAGNYEQYF
DNA: TGTGCCAGCAGCGTAGATGGACTAGCGGGGAACTACGAGCAGTACTTC

V: TRBV5-6
size: once
D: -
J: TRBJ2-1
CDR3: CASSLGFAEQFF
DNA: TGTGCCAGCAGCTTGGGCTTCGCTGAGCAGTTCTTC

V: TRBV20-1
size: medium-sized
D: -
J: TRBJ1-2
CDR3: CSAPYRPQDGYTF
DNA: TGCAGTGCCCCATACAGGCCCCAGGATGGCTACACCTTC

V: TRBV7-3
size: -
D: TRBD1
J: TRBJ2-7
CDR3: CASSLQGGASEQYF
DNA: TGTGCCAGCAGCTTACAAGGGGGCGCGTCCGAGCAGTACTTC

V: TRBV6-1
size: few
D: -
J: TRBJ2-6
CDR3: CASSPGFGASVLTF
DNA: TGTGCCAGCAGTCCCGGATTTGGGGCCAGCGTCCTGACTTTC

V: TRBV19
size: few
D: -
J: TRBJ2-7
CDR3: CASSGPGHLSYEQYF
DNA: TGTGCCAGTAGCGGCCCGGGACATCTTTCCTACGAGCAGTACTTC

V: TRBV19
size: -
D: TRBD2
J: TRBJ2-3
CDR3: CASSPRASGRASGTDTQYF
DNA: TGTGCCAGTAGTCCGCGGGCTAGCGGGAGGGCCTCCGGCACAGATACGCAGTATTTT

V: TRBV5-4
size: -
D: -
J: TRBJ2-7
CDR3: CASSSWGGEQYF
DNA: TGTGCCAGCAGCTCCTGGGGCGGAGAGCAGTACTTC

V: TRBV9
size: few
D: -
J: TRBJ2-7
CDR3: CASSAGDLGGEQYF
DNA: TGTGCCAGCAGCGCAGGCGACCTCGGTGGCGAACAGTACTTC

V: TRBV5-8
size: -
D: -
J: TRBJ2-3
CDR3: CASSFSGGADTQYF
DNA: TGTGCCAGCAGCTTTAGTGGGGGTGCAGATACGCAGTATTTT

V: TRBV4-2
size: -
D: -
J: TRBJ1-2
CDR3: CASSQDRGGVYGYTF
DNA: TGTGCCAGCAGCCAAGATCGGGGAGGGGTATACGGCTACACCTTC

V: TRBV28
size: -
D: TRBD2
J: TRBJ2-7
CDR3: CASSRFGGRFLYEQYF
DNA: TGTGCCAGCAGTCGATTTGGCGGGAGATTTCTGTACGAGCAGTACTTC